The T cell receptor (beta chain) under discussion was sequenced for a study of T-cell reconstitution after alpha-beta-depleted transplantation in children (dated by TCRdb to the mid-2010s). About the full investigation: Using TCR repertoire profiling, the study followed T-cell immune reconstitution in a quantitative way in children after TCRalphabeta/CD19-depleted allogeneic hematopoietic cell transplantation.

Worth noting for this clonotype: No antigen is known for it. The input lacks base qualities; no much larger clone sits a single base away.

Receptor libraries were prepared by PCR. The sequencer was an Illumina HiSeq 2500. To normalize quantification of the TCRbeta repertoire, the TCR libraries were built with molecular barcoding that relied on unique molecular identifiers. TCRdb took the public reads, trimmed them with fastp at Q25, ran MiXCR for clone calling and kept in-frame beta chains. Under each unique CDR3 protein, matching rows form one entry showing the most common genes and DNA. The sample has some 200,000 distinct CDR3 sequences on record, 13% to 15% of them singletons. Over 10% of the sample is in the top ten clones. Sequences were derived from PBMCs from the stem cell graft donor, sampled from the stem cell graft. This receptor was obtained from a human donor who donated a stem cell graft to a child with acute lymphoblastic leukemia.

For the CDR3, the sequence is CASSQRQGILFF. The DNA sequence is TGTGCCAGCAGCCAACGACAGGGAATACTGTTTTTT. Recombination joined TRBV6-2 or TRBV6-3 with TRBJ1-4; 7 junctional bases match TRBD1. Reading the germline V gene gives CDR1 MNHEY and CDR2 SVGEGT. Including the terminal cysteine and phenylalanine, the CDR3 comprises 12 residues. Left in the record is the CDR3 DNA by itself, 36 bases read in frame from the first base. Trimming accounts for 6 bases at V and 13 bases at J, while the number of junction bases matched to no gene is 8.